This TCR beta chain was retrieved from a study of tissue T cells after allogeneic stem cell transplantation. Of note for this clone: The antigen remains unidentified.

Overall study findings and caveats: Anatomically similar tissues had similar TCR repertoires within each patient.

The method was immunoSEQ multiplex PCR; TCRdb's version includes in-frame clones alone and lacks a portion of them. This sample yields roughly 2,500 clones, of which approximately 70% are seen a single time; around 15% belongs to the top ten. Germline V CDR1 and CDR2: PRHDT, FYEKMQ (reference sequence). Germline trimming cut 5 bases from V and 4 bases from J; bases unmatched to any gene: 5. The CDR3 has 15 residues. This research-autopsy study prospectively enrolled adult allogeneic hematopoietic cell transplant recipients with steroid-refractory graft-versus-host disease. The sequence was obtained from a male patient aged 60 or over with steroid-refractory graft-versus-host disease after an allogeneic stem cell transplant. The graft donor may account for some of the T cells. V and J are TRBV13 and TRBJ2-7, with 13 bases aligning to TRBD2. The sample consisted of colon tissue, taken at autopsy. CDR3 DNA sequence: TGTGCCAGCAGCCAACAGACTAGCGGGGGGTACGAGCAGTACTTC. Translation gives CASSQQTSGGYEQYF.